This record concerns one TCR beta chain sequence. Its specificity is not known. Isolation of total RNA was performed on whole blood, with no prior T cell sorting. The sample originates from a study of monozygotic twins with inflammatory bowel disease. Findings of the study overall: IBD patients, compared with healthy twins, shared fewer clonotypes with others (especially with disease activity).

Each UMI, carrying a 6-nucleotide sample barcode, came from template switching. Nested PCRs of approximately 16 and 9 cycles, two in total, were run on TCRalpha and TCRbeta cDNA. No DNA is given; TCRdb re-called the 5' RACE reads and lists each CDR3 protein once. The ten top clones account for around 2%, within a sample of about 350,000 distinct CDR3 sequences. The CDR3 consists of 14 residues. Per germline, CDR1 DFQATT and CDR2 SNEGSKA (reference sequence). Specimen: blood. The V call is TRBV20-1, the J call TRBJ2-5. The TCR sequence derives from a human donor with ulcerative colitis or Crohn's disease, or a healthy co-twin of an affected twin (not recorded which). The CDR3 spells CSARDSSDQETQYF.